This T cell receptor beta chain was captured in a study of T cells in Graves' hyperthyroidism and ophthalmopathy. Study-wide results and limits: Blood held most thyroid clonotypes expanded above 0.001 frequency.

V lost 0 bases and J lost 4, with 12 bases in between. Germline V lookup: CDR1 GTSNPN, CDR2 SVGIG (reference sequence). The CDR3 consists of 14 residues. There are many counts of this clonotype. Its specificity is unknown. Fresh peripheral blood, approximately 10 ml, was the source of the PBMCs. The CDR3 regions of TCR beta were amplified from RNA transcripts. The HTBI primer set was used in a first-round RT-PCR of the TCR CDR3. In TCRdb, the multiplex PCR reads were re-called with MiXCR into one record per CDR3 protein. The sample contains hundreds of thousands of distinct CDR3 sequences, less than 20% of which appear only once.

This rearrangement joins TRBV30 to TRBJ1-2; no definite D call. The receptor's source is a man in his fifties or sixties with Graves' ophthalmopathy. What was sequenced was blood. CDR3 in DNA: TGTGCCTGGAGTGTAAGAGGAGAGGGCTATGGCTACACCTTC. This sequence encodes CAWSVRGEGYGYTF.